The 13 T cell receptor beta chains below come from one sample, sequenced in a study of technical replicates of blood from a handful of donors. This table comes from immunoSEQ multiplex PCR, and its TCRdb copy is limited to in-frame clones, with some not included. The sample records about 94,000 clones, about 94% being singletons. Sample: T cells isolated from PBMCs. The receptors were gathered from a human donor in good health.

V is TRBV13 and J is TRBJ2-2; 15 bases line up with TRBD2. Per germline, CDR1 PRHDT and CDR2 FYEKMQ (reference sequence). Losses at the gene ends were 5 bases for V and 4 bases for J; bases not matched to a gene: 5. This CDR3 is 17 amino acids long. CDR3 in amino acids: CASSLSGLAGGTGELFF. In nucleotides, the CDR3 is TGTGCCAGCAGCCTTTCGGGACTAGCGGGAGGCACCGGGGAGCTGTTTTTT.

The CDR3 spells CASRGSAGGSEQFF. The CDR3 DNA is TGTGCCAGTCGCGGGAGCGCCGGGGGAAGTGAGCAGTTCTTC. The chain employs TRBV19 and TRBJ2-1, with TRBD2 matching 7 bases. The germline CDR1 and CDR2 sequences are LNHDA and SQIVND (reference sequence). J was trimmed by 9 bases and V by 8 bases; bases with no gene match: 13. The CDR3 covers 14 residues.

The J gene is TRBJ1-6, the V gene TRBV19; unclear D gene. This CDR3 is 16 amino acids long. V lost 5 bases and J 4 bases, leaving 15 bases between the germline ends. Per the germline V gene, CDR1 is LNHDA and CDR2 is SQIVND (reference sequence). The CDR3 protein is CASSPGTVAYNSPLHF. Written as DNA, the CDR3 is TGTGCCAGTAGTCCGGGAACGGTTGCATATAATTCACCCCTCCACTTT.

J is TRBJ2-5 and V is TRBV5-1; D gene ambiguous. The CDR3 is made up of 15 amino acids. The germline CDR1 and CDR2 sequences are SGHRS and YFSETQ. Trimming removed 4 bases from V and 0 bases from J, with 13 bases in between. The chain's CDR3 is CASSPYPENQETQYF. CDR3 bases: TGCGCCAGCAGCCCTTATCCGGAGAACCAAGAGACCCAGTACTTC.

The table lists this clone with a count of one. This chain connects TRBV27 to TRBJ1-4; D is uncertain. Germline lookup yields CDR1 MNHEY and CDR2 SMNVEV (reference sequence). There are 12 residues in the CDR3. The ends were cut back, 8 bases at V and 6 bases at J, with 10 bases in the middle. This CDR3 is CASGRVDEKLFF. The CDR3 region has the DNA TGTGCCAGCGGGCGGGTTGATGAAAAACTGTTTTTT.

The genes are TRBV23-1 and TRBJ1-5; 8 bases match TRBD1. TRBV23-1 belongs to the ORF category, with a function that is uncertain. This CDR3 has 14 amino acids. V dropped 11 bases and J dropped 5; count of bases not matched to a gene: 11. Written as DNA, the CDR3 is TGCGCCGGACATAACAGGGGGGGGTATCAGCCCCAGCATTTT. Protein sequence: CAGHNRGGYQPQHF.

The CDR3 DNA sequence: TGTGCCAGCAGCCCTCAAGGTCTAGGTGAAAAACTGTTTTTT. As protein: CASSPQGLGEKLFF. This sequence joins TRBV7-9 and TRBJ1-4; the D is unclear. Trimming cost V 5 bases and J 7 bases, with 14 bases left between them. This CDR3 has 14 amino acids. Germline V gives CDR1 SEHNR, CDR2 FQNEAQ (reference sequence). Looking up the rest from reference TRBV7-9 and TRBJ1-4 gives the full variable domain: DTGVSQNPRHKITKRGQNVTFRCDPISEHNRLYWYRQTLGQGPEFLTYFQNEAQLEKSRLLSDRFSAERPKGSFSTLEIQRTEQGDSAMYLCASSPQGLGEKLFFGSGTQLSVL.

This clone was recorded only once. The rearrangement joins TRBV29-1 to TRBJ1-4; D remains ambiguous. This CDR3 is 14 amino acids long. The V end was cut by 1 base, the J end by 10 bases, with 16 bases between. Germline V gene sequence: CDR1 SQVTM, CDR2 ANQGSEA. The CDR3 is CSVEVSGQMGKLFF. The CDR3 bases are TGCAGCGTTGAAGTTTCGGGTCAGATGGGAAAACTGTTTTTT.

This clone appeared a single time. This chain connects TRBV28 to TRBJ2-1, with 15 positions matching TRBD2. Germline-derived CDR1 and CDR2 are MDHEN and SYDVKM. The CDR3 has 13 amino acids. V lost 7 bases and J lost 10; bases outside the gene matches: 2. CDR3 loop: CASNGLAGGEQFF. The CDR3 DNA reads TGTGCCAGCAACGGACTAGCGGGAGGGGAGCAGTTCTTC.

In the case of this clone: This same CDR3 is encoded by further DNA sequences in the sample. V is TRBV20-1 and J is TRBJ2-7; D not resolved. V lost 3 bases and J lost 3, with 6 bases in between. Germline values: CDR1 DFQATT, CDR2 SNEGSKA (reference sequence). The CDR3 has 11 residues. The DNA for the CDR3 is TGCAGTGCTAGCTCCGGCTACGAGCAGTACTTC. This codes for CSASSGYEQYF.

This chain links TRBV11-2 with TRBJ2-2, with D possibly matching TRBD2 (5 bases). The CDR3 runs 18 residues. Deletions cut 1 base from V and 0 bases from J, with 15 bases between. Germline V gene data show CDR1 as SGHAT and CDR2 as FQNNGV. DNA for the CDR3: TGTGCCAGCAGCTTAGTGCGGGCGTCGAGATCGAACACCGGGGAGCTGTTTTTT. Its protein is CASSLVRASRSNTGELFF.

The rearrangement uses TRBV6-5 and TRBJ1-6; weak D call: TRBD1 (5 bases). The V gene lost 7 bases and the J gene lost 9 bases, with 19 bases spanning the gap. The length of the CDR3 is 15 residues. Germline lookup yields CDR1 MNHEY and CDR2 SVGAGI. For the CDR3, the DNA is TGTGCCAGCAATTCCCGGAGGGCAGGGTTTTCACCCCTCCACTTT. Translating gives CASNSRRAGFSPLHF.

V and J are TRBV9 and TRBJ2-1; 12 nucleotides match TRBD2. CDR1 is SGDLS and CDR2 is YYNGEE in the germline V gene. The CDR3 length is 18 residues. Trimming at V came to 0 bases and at J to 5 bases, leaving 9 bases not matched to a gene. The CDR3 sequence: CASSVALAGGTGDNEQFF. In nucleotides, the CDR3 is TGTGCCAGCAGCGTAGCTCTAGCGGGAGGGACGGGAGACAATGAGCAGTTCTTC.